One TCR beta chain is described in this entry. No antigen is known for it. These data belong to a study of somatic mutations in cytotoxic T cells in rheumatoid arthritis. The germline V gene has CDR1 MNHEY and CDR2 SVGAGI. The CDR3 covers 15 residues. V was trimmed by 0 bases and J by 3 bases, leaving 11 bases between them. Data came from immunoSEQ multiplex PCR; TCRdb stores just in-frame clones and leaves some out. The profile shows about 23,000 clones, roughly 80% of them singletons. Overall study findings and caveats: Between rheumatoid arthritis patients and age-matched healthy controls, CD8+ T-cell clonality showed no significant difference. For about an eighth of the roughly 65 patients, a single CD8+ clone accounted for more than 20% of CD8+ cells.

Sequencing input: CD8+ T cells sorted from blood. The clonotype was recovered from an adult with rheumatoid arthritis. The rearrangement links TRBV6-5 to TRBJ1-2, with D possibly being TRBD1 (6 bases). The CDR3 coding sequence is TGTGCCAGCAGTTACTCGGGTACAGGGTACTATGGCTACACCTTC. The encoded protein is CASSYSGTGYYGYTF.